The rows below give T cell receptor beta chains drawn from one sample of a study of cytomegalovirus exposure and HLA in healthy donors. Produced via immunoSEQ multiplex PCR; TCRdb's table is partial and in-frame only. This sample's clone table lists about 42,000 clones. The source material was PBMCs. Source of these receptors: a man younger than 45 in good health and CMV-seronegative. Each CDR3 is given with its conserved first and last residue. Fields, in order: J gene, clone size, V gene, D gene, CDR3 DNA, CDR3 protein. A D gene is named only where the DNA matches it firmly. Clone size is not always given. Where it is, it says once, few, many or a class for expanded clones.

TRBJ1-6 - TRBV4-3 TRBD1 TGCGCCAGCAGCCAAGATCATGGGACAGGGGATTCACCCCTCCACTTT CASSQDHGTGDSPLHF
TRBJ2-3 - TRBV5-1 - TGCGCCAGCAGCTTCCGAGCGGTGACAGATACGCAGTATTTT CASSFRAVTDTQYF
TRBJ1-2 - TRBV5-1 TRBD1 TGCGCCAGCAGCGTACCGACAGGGGGCGATGGCTACACCTTC CASSVPTGGDGYTF
TRBJ2-7 - TRBV5-1 TRBD1 TGCGCCAGCAGCTGGGGGACAGGGTACGAGCAGTACTTC CASSWGTGYEQYF
TRBJ1-2 - TRBV15 TRBD1 TGTGCCACCAGCAGACCCGGGGCACAGGGGAACACGGGTGGCTACACCTTC CATSRPGAQGNTGGYTF
TRBJ2-7 - TRBV7-9 - TGTGCCAGCAGCCCCAGTCGAGCCTCGACGGGGATAGGGAACTACGAGCAGTACTTC CASSPSRASTGIGNYEQYF
TRBJ1-4 - TRBV6-5 - TGTGCCAGCAGCACGACTGGAGAAAAACTGTTTTTT CASSTTGEKLFF
TRBJ2-7 - TRBV9 - TGTGCCAGCAGCGTATCTAGCGAGCCCTACGAGCAGTACTTC CASSVSSEPYEQYF
TRBJ2-2 - TRBV29-1 TRBD2 TGCAGCGTTGAACTAGCGGGTAGCGGGAGAGAAATGGGCGGGGAGCTGTTTTTT CSVELAGSGREMGGELFF
TRBJ1-3 - TRBV4-1 - TGCGCCAGCAGCCAAGAGTGGGCCGACTCTGGAAACACCATATATTTT CASSQEWADSGNTIYF
TRBJ2-7 - TRBV5-1 TRBD2 TGCGCCAGCAGCTCGAGGACTAGCGGGAACGAGCAGTACTTC CASSSRTSGNEQYF
TRBJ2-1 - TRBV29-1 - TGCAGCGTTGACTCGCGGCGAGCCTACAATGAGCAGTTCTTC CSVDSRRAYNEQFF
TRBJ2-7 - TRBV4-2 TRBD2 TGTGCCAGCAGCTCAGCGACCGGGACTAGCGGGTCCTACGAGCAGTACTTC CASSSATGTSGSYEQYF
TRBJ2-2 - TRBV4-3 TRBD2 TGCGCCAGCAGCCGCAATAGCGGGAGTTATACCGGGGAGCTGTTTTTT CASSRNSGSYTGELFF
TRBJ1-2 - TRBV4-3 TRBD1 TGCGCCAGCAGCTTAAGACAGGGCTCTGGCTACACCTTC CASSLRQGSGYTF
TRBJ2-7 medium-sized TRBV30 TRBD2 TGTGCCTGGAGAGGGGGACTAGCGGGAGGAGCCTACGAGCAGTACTTC CAWRGGLAGGAYEQYF
TRBJ1-1 - TRBV5-1 - TGCGCCAGCAGCCTACCACAGGTGAACACTGAAGCTTTCTTT CASSLPQVNTEAFF
TRBJ1-2 - TRBV7-9 TRBD1 TGTGCCAGCAGCTTAGCGCGGGGGACAGGGGATGGCTACACCTTC CASSLARGTGDGYTF
TRBJ2-7 - TRBV18 TRBD2 TGTGCCAGCTCACCAGGACGGACTAGCGGGAGAGGCGAGCAGTACTTC CASSPGRTSGRGEQYF
TRBJ1-1 - TRBV7-9 - TGTGCCAGCAGCGACAGTGAGAACACTGAAGCTTTCTTT CASSDSENTEAFF
TRBJ2-1 - TRBV6-5 TRBD2 TGTGCCAGCAGTTACTTAGCGGGAGGATACAATGAGCAGTTCTTC CASSYLAGGYNEQFF
TRBJ2-2 - TRBV4-1 TRBD2 TGCGCCAGCAGCCCCTGGGGACTAGCGGGAGGAACCACCGGGGAGCTGTTTTTT CASSPWGLAGGTTGELFF
TRBJ2-3 - TRBV11-2 TRBD2 TGTGCCAGCAGCCAATTAGCGGGGAGCACAGATACGCAGTATTTT CASSQLAGSTDTQYF
TRBJ2-7 - TRBV7-2 - TGTGCCAGCAGCTACCGGGACTTTGCCTACGAGCAGTACTTC CASSYRDFAYEQYF
TRBJ1-2 - TRBV19 TRBD1 TGTGCCAGTACAGGGGGCTATGGCTACACCTTC CASTGGYGYTF
TRBJ2-7 - TRBV13 TRBD2 TGTGCCAGCAGCCTACCAAGCGGGAGAGGCGACGAGCAGTACTTC CASSLPSGRGDEQYF
TRBJ1-1 - TRBV6-6 - TGTGCCAGCAGTTACTGGGGGGAGAACACTGAAGCTTTCTTT CASSYWGENTEAFF
TRBJ2-7 - TRBV6-5 TRBD2 TGTGCCAGCAGTTACTCGGGAGCGGGGGGGATCGAGCAGTACTTC CASSYSGAGGIEQYF
TRBJ1-1 - TRBV5-1 - TGCGCCAGCAGCTTGGTCCGGGACACTGAAGCTTTCTTT CASSLVRDTEAFF
TRBJ2-5 - TRBV29-1 - TGCAGCGTTTCCGAGGTCGGAGGGGAGACCCAGTACTTC CSVSEVGGETQYF
TRBJ2-7 - TRBV4-1 TRBD2 TGCGCCAGCAGCCCTCAGCGGGAGAAGGGCGAGCAGTACTTC CASSPQREKGEQYF
TRBJ2-2 - TRBV5-4 TRBD1 TGTGCCAGCAGCAGACAGGGCTTAGCCGGGGAGCTGTTTTTT CASSRQGLAGELFF
TRBJ2-7 - TRBV7-9 TRBD2 TGTGCCAGCAGCTTGGCCCCGAGACTAGCGGTCTACGAGCAGTACTTC CASSLAPRLAVYEQYF
TRBJ1-1 - TRBV6-1 - TGTGCCAGCAGCATTTGGACCTCGGGGGACACTGAAGCTTTCTTT CASSIWTSGDTEAFF
TRBJ2-7 - TRBV7-2 TRBD2 TGTGCCAGCAGCTCAACTAGCGGACGATTCGAGCAGTACTTC CASSSTSGRFEQYF
TRBJ1-4 - TRBV6-5 TRBD1 TGTGCCAGCAGATCGACAGGGGGCAGTGAAAAACTGTTTTTT CASRSTGGSEKLFF
TRBJ2-5 - TRBV6-1 - TGTGCCACCGATCCCCTCACTTATGGGACCCAGTACTTC CATDPLTYGTQYF
TRBJ2-3 - TRBV11-2 - TGTGCCAGCAGCCCTATCGCCTTCAGACAGTCAGGCACAGATACGCAGTATTTT CASSPIAFRQSGTDTQYF
TRBJ2-1 - TRBV9 TRBD2 TGTGCCAGCAGCGATAAGGGACTAGCGTACAATGAGCAGTTCTTC CASSDKGLAYNEQFF
TRBJ2-7 - TRBV10-1 TRBD2 TGCGCCAGCAGTCCTAGCGGGAGGGCCCAATCCGAGCAGTACTTC CASSPSGRAQSEQYF
TRBJ2-5 - TRBV7-2 TRBD2 TGTGCCAGCAGCTCGGGACTAGCGGGAGAGACCCAGTACTTC CASSSGLAGETQYF
TRBJ2-5 - TRBV7-2 - TGTGCCAGCAGCGCAGGGACTCAACCGGGGGAGACCCAGTACTTC CASSAGTQPGETQYF
TRBJ1-1 - TRBV10-2 - TGCGCCAGCAGTGGACTCTGGAACACTGAAGCTTTCTTT CASSGLWNTEAFF
TRBJ2-7 - TRBV6-5 TRBD2 TGTGCCAGCAGCCCACTAGCGGGAGAATACGAGCAGTACTTC CASSPLAGEYEQYF
TRBJ1-2 - TRBV5-4 TRBD1 TGTGCCAGCAGCCCCGGGACAGCTTATGGCTACACCTTC CASSPGTAYGYTF
TRBJ2-7 - TRBV27 TRBD1 TGTGCCAGCAGTCCTTACCAGGACAGGGACTCCTACGAGCAGTACTTC CASSPYQDRDSYEQYF
TRBJ1-5 - TRBV2 TRBD1 TGTGCCAGCAGTGAATCGGCGACAGGGCTGACCCAGCCCCAGCATTTT CASSESATGLTQPQHF
TRBJ2-7 - TRBV6-6 TRBD2 TGTGCCAGTGGGACTAGCGGTTCCTACGAGCAGTACTTC CASGTSGSYEQYF
TRBJ1-2 - TRBV27 TRBD1 TGTGCCAGCAGTTTATCGCCCCTGACAGGGTACGGCTACACCTTC CASSLSPLTGYGYTF
TRBJ1-1 - TRBV4-2 - TGTGCCAGCAGCCAAGACCCCGCCACAGGGAGCACTGAAGCTTTCTTT CASSQDPATGSTEAFF
TRBJ2-2 - TRBV9 - TGTGCCAGCAGCGTAGGGGAGACCGGGGAGCTGTTTTTT CASSVGETGELFF
TRBJ1-2 - TRBV30 - TGTGCCACCCACCTTGGCGGCCTTAACTATGGCTACACCTTC CATHLGGLNYGYTF
TRBJ1-1 - TRBV29-1 - TGCAGCGTTGCAGGGGCCATGAACACTGAAGCTTTCTTT CSVAGAMNTEAFF
TRBJ2-3 - TRBV7-3 TRBD2 TGTGCCAGCAGTAAGGGACTAGCGGGTAGCACAGATACGCAGTATTTT CASSKGLAGSTDTQYF
TRBJ2-5 - TRBV7-6 - TGTGCCAGCAGCTCTCGGGACAAGAAAGAGACCCAGTACTTC CASSSRDKKETQYF
TRBJ2-7 - TRBV30 TRBD2 TGTGCCTGGGAGGGACTAGCGGGAGCCAAGCAGTACTTC CAWEGLAGAKQYF
TRBJ1-1 - TRBV5-1 - TGCGCCAGCAGCTTTGGCGGCCTGAACACTGAAGCTTTCTTT CASSFGGLNTEAFF
TRBJ2-2 - TRBV4-3 TRBD2 TGCGCCAGCAGCCGAGATCCAAGCGGGATGAACACCGGGGAGCTGTTTTTT CASSRDPSGMNTGELFF
TRBJ2-2 - TRBV6-1 - TGTGCCACCAGACGGGGGAGTGTTGCGTCGGAGCTGTTTTTT CATRRGSVASELFF